Here is one T cell receptor beta chain with its context. It lacks a known antigen. Base qualities were left out, and no much larger clone turns up one base away. Normal lung samples came from the same patient and consisted of non-adjacent lung tissue collected as far from the tumour as possible, at a distance of at least 3 cm. Frozen aliquots of unsorted single-cell suspensions were used for genomic DNA extraction with the QIAamp DNA kit. Tissues arrived within 2 hours after resection and were immediately processed into single-cell suspensions. Tissue was mechanically dissociated and enzymatically digested with DNase I, collagenase I and hyaluronidase for 25 to 35 minutes at 37 °C, then filtered and RBC-lysed. TCR-beta CDR3 regions were amplified from genomic DNA by a two-step multiplex PCR, with the second step adding Illumina-compatible adaptors. TCR-beta immunosequencing was performed on an Illumina platform as a commercial immunoSEQ service. Per the original workflow: Repertoires were summarised as Top 10 Clones, the percentage of T-cell templates from the ten most frequent sequences, and productive clonality. Values of productive clonality ranged from 0 to 1, with a monoclonal population indicated by a value of 1. Sequences comprising at least 0.1% of tumour T-cell templates but absent from matched non-adjacent lung were defined as tumour-associated clones and were identified via log10 scatter plots. Analyses were done in GraphPad Prism7 and R, with Student's t-tests for two-group comparisons, ANOVA for stages, and linear regression for relationships. Drawn from immuneACCESS, this table holds only the in-frame rearrangements with V and J called that TCRdb kept. Clones are partly lost; checked studies trace under half to an unresolved V gene and leave the rest unexplained. V and J calls and clone size follow that table, whereas D and trimming were derived from the DNA. The sample records around 6,400 clones, 87% of which are singletons. The top ten constitute just under 6.5% of the sample.

The sample belongs to a study of immune cell composition in non-small cell lung cancer (dated by TCRdb to the late 2010s). For the wider study: Histologic subtype, mainly lung adenocarcinoma or squamous cell carcinoma, was assigned on the basis of H&E together with p63, CK5, Napsin A and TTF-1 immunohistochemistry. In supplementary cohort #1, which comprised 10 to 11 lung adenocarcinoma cases, paired tumour/lung TCR-beta sequencing was performed and TIL populations were generated so that tumour reactivity could be assessed. TCR-beta sequencing from Adaptive Biotechnologies was done on approximately 32 paired sets of NSCLC tumour and non-adjacent lung specimens and on around 27 tumour-only specimens. Several tumour specimens with TCR-beta data were rare histological subtypes and were excluded from the subtype comparisons. The study at large found these results: The reactivity cohort included only approximately 11 cases, and whether tumour-reactive clones share sequences with the dominant in vivo tumour-associated clones was not shown. Across nine to eleven adenocarcinoma cases, the maximal tumour-associated clone frequency showed a strong correlation with TIL tumour reactivity, but overall clonality showed no such correlation. Tumour-associated clones >0.5% were found in nearly half of NSCLC cases, namely in approximately 30% of adenocarcinomas versus 75% of squamous carcinomas. No significant correlation was found between smoking pack-years and tumour TCR-beta clonality.

The sample consisted of non-adjacent lung tissue. The receptor was isolated from a human donor with non-small cell lung cancer.

The bases read TGTGCCACCAGACTAGCGCGGGACACAGATACGCAGTATTTT. This translates into CATRLARDTDTQYF. The chain is made from TRBV19 and TRBJ2-3; 8 bases in the middle match TRBD2. The CDR3 measures 14 amino acids from cysteine to phenylalanine. The CDR3 DNA has 42 bases and is translated from base 1. Clipping removes 10 bases from V and 2 bases from J, with 8 as the unmatched junction base count. Sequences LNHDA (CDR1) and SQIVND (CDR2) are obtained from the germline V gene (reference sequence).